This entry features one TCR beta chain sequence. The source of the sample is a study of CD8+ T cells in alopecia areata. Germline V gene sequence: CDR1 SEHNR, CDR2 FQNEAQ (reference sequence). J lost 8 bases, V lost 5 bases, and 12 bases had no gene match. This CDR3 spans 15 amino acids. Treatment indicated: oral pan-JAK inhibitor, 5-10 mg twice daily. RNA extraction and reverse transcription yielded cDNA as sequencing template. TCRdb's table, derived via immunoSEQ multiplex PCR, lists solely in-frame clones and lacks some. The sample includes about 100,000 clones, about three fifths of them seen just once.

Sequencing was performed on CD8+ T cells sorted from blood, taken between weeks 55 and 65, from a patient treated with tofacitinib. The source of this sequence is a human donor with alopecia areata. The chain has TRBV7-9 and TRBJ2-1; 7 bases fit TRBD2. The CDR3 here is CASSLVARREDEQFF. The CDR3 nucleotides read TGTGCCAGCAGCCTAGTCGCGCGTCGGGAGGATGAGCAGTTCTTC. Based on the CDR3 plus reference TRBV7-9 and TRBJ2-1, the full variable domain is DTGVSQNPRHKITKRGQNVTFRCDPISEHNRLYWYRQTLGQGPEFLTYFQNEAQLEKSRLLSDRFSAERPKGSFSTLEIQRTEQGDSAMYLCASSLVARREDEQFFGPGTRLTVL.